This is a list of T cell receptor beta chains from one sample in a study of Graves' ophthalmopathy and Graves' hyperthyroidism. TCRdb re-derived calls from the multiplex PCR reads in MiXCR, one entry per CDR3 protein. The sample gives 600,000 to 650,000 distinct CDR3 sequences, 20% to 25% of which show up once; approximately 7% is in the top ten. The sample was peripheral blood. These receptors all come from a woman between 18 and 30 years old with stable Graves' hyperthyroidism. Some clones in this sample may be carry-over from other donors' samples. Each CDR3 is given with its conserved first and last residue. The D gene is left open where the match is weak. Clone size appears in some rows only: once, few, many, or a class for an expanded clone.

clone_size	v_call	j_call	d_call	cdr3_aa	cdr3_nt
many	TRBV5-1	TRBJ1-1	.	CASRAGGTEAFF	TGCGCCAGCAGGGCCGGGGGCACTGAAGCTTTCTTT
many	TRBV30	TRBJ2-5	.	CAWSGTDQGTQYF	TGTGCCTGGAGCGGGACTGACCAAGGGACCCAGTACTTC
many	TRBV28	TRBJ1-6	TRBD1	CASSSNDRAYNSPLHF	TGTGCCAGCAGTTCCAACGACAGGGCCTATAATTCACCCCTCCACTTT
.	TRBV19	TRBJ1-1	.	CASSFSVQRETEAFF	TGTGCCAGTAGTTTCTCGGTTCAGAGGGAAACTGAAGCTTTCTTT
many	TRBV18	TRBJ1-2	.	CASSPPGGNYGYTF	TGTGCCAGCTCACCACCGGGGGGGAACTATGGCTACACCTTC
many	TRBV7-9	TRBJ1-6	.	CASSLIDLNSPLHF	TGTGCCAGCAGCTTAATAGATCTCAATTCACCCCTCCACTTT
.	TRBV6-2/TRBV6-3	TRBJ1-3	.	CASILGSGMSSGNTIYF	TGTGCCAGCATCCTTGGCTCGGGGATGAGCTCTGGAAACACCATATATTTT
many	TRBV11-1	TRBJ1-2	.	CASSVVSGAGLYGYTF	TGTGCCAGCAGCGTAGTCAGTGGCGCCGGCCTATATGGCTACACCTTC
once	TRBV6-2/TRBV6-3	TRBJ1-5	.	CASSYLGSNQPQHF	TGTGCCAGCAGTTATTTGGGTAGCAATCAGCCCCAGCATTTT
many	TRBV29-1	TRBJ1-1	.	CSVANTEAFF	TGCAGCGTTGCAAACACTGAAGCTTTCTTT
many	TRBV7-8	TRBJ1-5	TRBD1	CASSEGTANQPQHF	TGTGCCAGCAGCGAGGGGACAGCTAATCAGCCCCAGCATTTT
.	TRBV6-1	TRBJ1-2	TRBD1	CASTHFRGRGGYTF	TGTGCCAGCACCCACTTCAGGGGGCGAGGGGGCTACACCTTC
few	TRBV5-1	TRBJ2-7	.	CASSLQGASSYEQYF	TGCGCCAGCAGCTTGCAAGGGGCCAGCTCCTACGAGCAGTACTTC
few	TRBV20-1	TRBJ1-2	.	CSAPRGGADGYTF	TGCAGTGCTCCCCGAGGGGGGGCTGATGGCTACACCTTC
.	TRBV2	TRBJ2-2	.	CASRLTGANTGELFF	TGTGCCAGCAGACTCACAGGAGCGAACACCGGGGAGCTGTTTTTT
many	TRBV6-1	TRBJ1-2	.	CASRKGVDYGYTF	TGTGCCAGCAGGAAGGGGGTGGACTATGGCTACACCTTC
.	TRBV6-5	TRBJ1-1	.	CASSYGAGYTEAFF	TGTGCCAGCAGTTACGGGGCAGGATACACTGAAGCTTTCTTT
many	TRBV4-2	TRBJ2-5	.	CASSQTGQDREETQYF	TGTGCCAGCAGCCAGACGGGGCAGGACAGAGAAGAGACCCAGTACTTC
many	TRBV6-1	TRBJ2-7	TRBD1	CASSKWDRVMNEQYF	TGTGCCAGCAGTAAATGGGACAGGGTTATGAACGAGCAGTACTTC
many	TRBV5-1	TRBJ1-1	.	CASSLAASGVGGEAFF	TGCGCCAGCAGCTTGGCTGCTTCCGGGGTTGGGGGTGAAGCTTTCTTT
many	TRBV11-2	TRBJ1-2	.	CASSLRQGQGYTF	TGTGCCAGCAGCTTAAGGCAAGGTCAGGGCTACACCTTC
many	TRBV25-1	TRBJ2-5	.	CASNQQGRETQYF	TGTGCCAGCAACCAACAGGGCAGGGAGACCCAGTACTTC
few	TRBV3-1	TRBJ2-7	.	CASKGCLYEQYF	TGTGCCAGCAAAGGCTGCCTCTACGAGCAGTACTTC
many	TRBV5-1	TRBJ2-2	TRBD2	CASSSTAGAGELFF	TGCGCCAGCAGCTCGACAGCGGGGGCCGGGGAGCTGTTTTTT
many	TRBV28	TRBJ1-2	TRBD1	CASKGTAPSYGYTF	TGTGCCAGCAAGGGGACAGCTCCTTCGTATGGCTACACCTTC
many	TRBV6-1	TRBJ2-5	.	CASSEALGGPTQYF	TGTGCCAGCAGTGAAGCCCTCGGAGGTCCGACCCAGTACTTC
many	TRBV12-3/TRBV12-4	TRBJ1-2	.	CASRSLGTYGYTF	TGTGCCAGCAGATCCCTTGGGACCTACGGCTACACCTTC
.	TRBV29-1	TRBJ2-7	TRBD1	CSVVDRREQYF	TGCAGCGTTGTGGACAGGAGGGAGCAGTACTTC
many	TRBV5-1	TRBJ2-7	.	CASSLFGGLTYEQYF	TGCGCCAGCAGTTTGTTTGGGGGGTTAACCTACGAGCAGTACTTC
many	TRBV7-9	TRBJ1-2	.	CASSLFGNYGYTF	TGTGCCAGCAGCTTATTTGGGAACTATGGCTACACCTTC
.	TRBV28	TRBJ2-7	TRBD2	CASSSPSLAGGRYEQYF	TGTGCCAGCAGTTCTCCCTCACTAGCGGGAGGTCGCTACGAGCAGTACTTC
many	TRBV10-3	TRBJ1-2	.	CAISEDVYGYTF	TGTGCCATCAGTGAGGACGTCTATGGCTACACCTTC
many	TRBV27	TRBJ2-7	TRBD1	CASSGGDRVYEQYF	TGTGCCAGCTCAGGGGGTGACAGGGTCTACGAGCAGTACTTC
many	TRBV20-1	TRBJ2-5	.	CSARDRGDRGYQETQYF	TGCAGTGCTAGAGATCGGGGTGACCGAGGGTACCAAGAGACCCAGTACTTC
many	TRBV6-5	TRBJ2-7	.	CASSYGDGTYEQYF	TGTGCCAGCAGCTACGGGGACGGCACCTACGAGCAGTACTTC
few	TRBV5-1	TRBJ1-1	TRBD1	CASSSQGASTEAFF	TGCGCCAGCAGCTCACAGGGGGCATCCACTGAAGCTTTCTTT
.	TRBV12-3/TRBV12-4	TRBJ1-5	.	CASSPPGHRDQPQHF	TGTGCCAGCAGTCCCCCGGGACACCGAGATCAGCCCCAGCATTTT
many	TRBV12-3/TRBV12-4	TRBJ1-5	.	CASSTGRGQPQHF	TGTGCCAGCAGTACGGGAAGGGGTCAGCCCCAGCATTTT
many	TRBV7-8	TRBJ2-2	TRBD2	CASSLVAGGSSTGELFF	TGTGCCAGCAGCTTAGTGGCGGGAGGATCAAGCACCGGGGAGCTGTTTTTT
many	TRBV20-1	TRBJ1-1	TRBD1	CSARPSNSGGTEAFF	TGCAGTGCTAGACCATCCAACTCAGGGGGCACTGAAGCTTTCTTT
.	TRBV20-1	TRBJ1-1	.	CSAGTSLNTEAFF	TGCAGTGCAGGGACATCGTTGAACACTGAAGCTTTCTTT
.	TRBV2	TRBJ1-2	.	CATATVNYGYTF	TGTGCCACCGCGACAGTTAATTATGGCTACACCTTC